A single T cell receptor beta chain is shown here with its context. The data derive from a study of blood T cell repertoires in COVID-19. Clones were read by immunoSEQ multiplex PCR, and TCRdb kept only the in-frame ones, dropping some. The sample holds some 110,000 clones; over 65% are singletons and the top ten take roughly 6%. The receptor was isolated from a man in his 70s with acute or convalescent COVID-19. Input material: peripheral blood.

The CDR3 sequence is CAISETVLASGYTF. The CDR3 DNA is TGTGCCATCAGTGAGACAGTCCTTGCTTCGGGCTACACCTTC. This chain joins TRBV10-3 and TRBJ1-2; D not resolved. Germline CDR1 ENHRY, CDR2 SYGVKD. This CDR3 is built from 14 residues. The ends were cut back, 2 bases at V and 8 bases at J, with 15 bases in the middle.